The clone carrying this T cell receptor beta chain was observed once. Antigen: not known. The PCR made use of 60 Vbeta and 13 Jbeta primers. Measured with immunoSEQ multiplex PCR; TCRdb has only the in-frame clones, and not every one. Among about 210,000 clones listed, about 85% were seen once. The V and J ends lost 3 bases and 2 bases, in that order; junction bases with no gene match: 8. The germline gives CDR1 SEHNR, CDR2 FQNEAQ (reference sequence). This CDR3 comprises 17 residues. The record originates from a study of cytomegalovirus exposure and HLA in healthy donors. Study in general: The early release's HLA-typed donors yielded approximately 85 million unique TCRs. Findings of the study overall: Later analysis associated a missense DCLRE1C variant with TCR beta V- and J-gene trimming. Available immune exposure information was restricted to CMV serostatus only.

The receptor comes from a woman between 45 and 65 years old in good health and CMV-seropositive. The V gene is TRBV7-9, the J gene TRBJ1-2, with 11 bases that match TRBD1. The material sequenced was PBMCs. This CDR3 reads CASSFTGTGGPNYGYTF. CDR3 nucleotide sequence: TGTGCCAGCAGCTTTACCGGGACAGGGGGGCCCAACTATGGCTACACCTTC.